Listed below are T cell receptor beta chains from one sample, sequenced in a study of blood T cell repertoires in COVID-19. TCRdb's copy holds only in-frame clones and misses some; the assay was immunoSEQ multiplex PCR. This repertoire shows about 25,000 clones, over 75% found once; its top ten account for 15% to 20%. Sequenced material: peripheral blood. These receptors originate from a woman older than 75 with acute or convalescent COVID-19. The CDR3 runs from the conserved cysteine through the conserved F or W. The D gene is left open where the match is weak. The size entry is marked missing in some rows and otherwise reads once, few, many or a size class.

NA	TRBV5-1	TRBJ2-3	NA	CASKELSTDTQYF	TGCGCCAGCAAGGAGCTAAGCACAGATACGCAGTATTTT
NA	TRBV5-1	TRBJ1-4	NA	CASSPGAAFNEKLFF	TGCGCCAGCAGCCCAGGGGCAGCCTTTAATGAAAAACTGTTTTTT
NA	TRBV18	TRBJ2-1	NA	CASSPTTGGHEQFF	TGTGCCAGCTCACCGACGACAGGTGGCCATGAGCAGTTCTTC
NA	TRBV19	TRBJ2-7	TRBD1	CASRFDRGSYEQYF	TGTGCCAGCAGATTCGACAGGGGCTCCTACGAGCAGTACTTC
NA	TRBV11-3	TRBJ2-1	TRBD2	CASSQGLAGGEKFF	TGTGCCAGCAGCCAAGGACTAGCGGGGGGGGAGAAGTTCTTC
NA	TRBV12-3/TRBV12-4	TRBJ2-7	TRBD1	CASSLTGGEQYF	TGTGCCAGCAGCCTAACAGGGGGTGAGCAGTACTTC
NA	TRBV12-3/TRBV12-4	TRBJ2-5	NA	CASSRRETQYF	TGTGCCAGCAGTAGGAGAGAGACCCAGTACTTC
NA	TRBV7-9	TRBJ2-1	NA	CASSPPRDSHSYNEQFF	TGTGCCAGCAGCCCCCCCCGGGACTCTCACTCCTACAATGAGCAGTTCTTC
NA	TRBV7-2	TRBJ2-3	TRBD2	CAGSTSGSLDTQYF	TGTGCCGGCTCAACTAGCGGGAGTCTCGATACGCAGTATTTT
once	TRBV19	TRBJ1-1	NA	CASMGPRVAEAFF	TGTGCCAGTATGGGTCCGAGGGTTGCTGAAGCTTTCTTT